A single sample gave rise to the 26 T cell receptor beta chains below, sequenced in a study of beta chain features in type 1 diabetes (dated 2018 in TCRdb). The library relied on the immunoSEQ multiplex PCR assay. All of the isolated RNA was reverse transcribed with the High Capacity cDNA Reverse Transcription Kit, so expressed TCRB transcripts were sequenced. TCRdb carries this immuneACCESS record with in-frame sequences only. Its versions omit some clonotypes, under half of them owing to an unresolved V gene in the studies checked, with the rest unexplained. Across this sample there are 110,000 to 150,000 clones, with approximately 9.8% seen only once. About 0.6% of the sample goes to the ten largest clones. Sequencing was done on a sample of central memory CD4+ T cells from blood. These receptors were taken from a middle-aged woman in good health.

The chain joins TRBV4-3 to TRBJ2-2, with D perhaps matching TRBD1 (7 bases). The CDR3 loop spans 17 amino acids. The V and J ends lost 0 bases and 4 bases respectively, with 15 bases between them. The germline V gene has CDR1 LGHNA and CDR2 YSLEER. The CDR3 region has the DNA TGCGCCAGCAGCCAAGATGCGGCAGGGGGGACCACCGGGGAGCTGTTTTTT. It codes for CASSQDAAGGTTGELFF.

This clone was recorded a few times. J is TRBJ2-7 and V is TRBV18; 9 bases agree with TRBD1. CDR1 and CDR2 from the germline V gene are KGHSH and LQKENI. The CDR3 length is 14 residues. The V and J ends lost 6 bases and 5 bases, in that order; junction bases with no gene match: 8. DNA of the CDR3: TGTGCCAGCTCCCCCGGGACAGGGTGGGACGAGCAGTACTTC. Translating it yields CASSPGTGWDEQYF.

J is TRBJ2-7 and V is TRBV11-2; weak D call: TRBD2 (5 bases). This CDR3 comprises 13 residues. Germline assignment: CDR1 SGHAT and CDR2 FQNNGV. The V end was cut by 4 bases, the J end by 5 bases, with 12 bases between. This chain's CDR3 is CASSSRIGDEQYF. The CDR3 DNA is TGTGCCAGCAGCTCGAGGATCGGGGACGAGCAGTACTTC.

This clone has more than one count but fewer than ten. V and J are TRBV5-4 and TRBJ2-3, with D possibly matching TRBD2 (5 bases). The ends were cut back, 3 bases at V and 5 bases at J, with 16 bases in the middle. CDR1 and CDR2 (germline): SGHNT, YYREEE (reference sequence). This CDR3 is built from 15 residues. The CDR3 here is CASSSSGSQKDTQYF. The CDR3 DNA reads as TGTGCCAGCAGCTCGAGCGGATCCCAGAAAGATACGCAGTATTTT.

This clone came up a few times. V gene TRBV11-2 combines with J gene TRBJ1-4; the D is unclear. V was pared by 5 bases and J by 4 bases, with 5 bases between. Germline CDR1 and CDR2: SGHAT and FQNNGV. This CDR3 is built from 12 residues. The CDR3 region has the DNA TGTGCCAGCAGCCTAAGTAATGAAAAACTGTTTTTT. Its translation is CASSLSNEKLFF. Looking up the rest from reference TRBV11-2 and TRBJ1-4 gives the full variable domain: EAGVAQSPRYKIIEKRQSVAFWCNPISGHATLYWYQQILGQGPKLLIQFQNNGVVDDSQLPKDRFSAERLKGVDSTLKIQPAKLEDSAVYLCASSLSNEKLFFGSGTQLSVL.

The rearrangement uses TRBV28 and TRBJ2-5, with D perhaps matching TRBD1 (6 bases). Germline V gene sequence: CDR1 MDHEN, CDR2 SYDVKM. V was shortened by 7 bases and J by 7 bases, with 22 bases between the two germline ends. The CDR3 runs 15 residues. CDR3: CASTTSGVNHGTQYF. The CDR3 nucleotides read TGTGCCAGCACCACCTCAGGGGTAAATCATGGGACCCAGTACTTC.

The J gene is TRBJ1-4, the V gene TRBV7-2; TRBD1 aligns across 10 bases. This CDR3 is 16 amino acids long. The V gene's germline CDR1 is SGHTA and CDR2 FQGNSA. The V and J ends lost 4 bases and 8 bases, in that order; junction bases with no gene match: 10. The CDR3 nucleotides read TGTGCCAGCAGCTCCGACAGGGGGCAACTGTTAGAAAAACTGTTTTTT. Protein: CASSSDRGQLLEKLFF.

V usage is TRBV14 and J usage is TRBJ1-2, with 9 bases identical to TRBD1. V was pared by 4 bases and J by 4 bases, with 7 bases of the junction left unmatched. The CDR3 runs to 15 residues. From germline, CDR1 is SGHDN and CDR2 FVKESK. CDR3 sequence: CASSRDRARGYGYTF. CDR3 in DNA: TGTGCCAGCAGCCGGGACAGGGCGCGTGGCTATGGCTACACCTTC. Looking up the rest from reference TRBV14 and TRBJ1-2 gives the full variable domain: EAGVTQFPSHSVIEKGQTVTLRCDPISGHDNLYWYRRVMGKEIKFLLHFVKESKQDESGMPNNRFLAERTGGTYSTLKVQPAELEDSGVYFCASSRDRARGYGYTFGSGTRLTVV.

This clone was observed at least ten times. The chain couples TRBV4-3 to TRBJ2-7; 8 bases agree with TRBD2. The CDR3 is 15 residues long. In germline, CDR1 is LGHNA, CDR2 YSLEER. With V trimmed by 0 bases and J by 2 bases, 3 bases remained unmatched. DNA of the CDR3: TGCGCCAGCAGCCAAGAACGGGGGGGAACCTACGAGCAGTACTTC. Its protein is CASSQERGGTYEQYF.

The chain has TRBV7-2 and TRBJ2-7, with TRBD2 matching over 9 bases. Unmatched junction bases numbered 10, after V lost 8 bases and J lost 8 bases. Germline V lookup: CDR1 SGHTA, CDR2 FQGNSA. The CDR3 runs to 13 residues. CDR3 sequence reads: CASASGDIRKQYF. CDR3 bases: TGTGCCAGCGCTAGCGGGGATATCCGTAAGCAGTACTTC.

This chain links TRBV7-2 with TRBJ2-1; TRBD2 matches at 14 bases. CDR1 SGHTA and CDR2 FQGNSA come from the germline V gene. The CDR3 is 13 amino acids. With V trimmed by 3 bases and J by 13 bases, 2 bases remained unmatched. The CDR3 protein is CASSLGLAGVQFF. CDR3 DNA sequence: TGTGCCAGCAGCTTGGGACTAGCGGGGGTACAGTTCTTC. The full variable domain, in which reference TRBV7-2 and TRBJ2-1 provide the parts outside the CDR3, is GAGVSQSPSNKVTEKGKDVELRCDPISGHTALYWYRQSLGQGLEFLIYFQGNSAPDKSGLPSDRFSAERTGGSVSTLTIQRTQQEDSAVYLCASSLGLAGVQFFGPGTRLTVL.

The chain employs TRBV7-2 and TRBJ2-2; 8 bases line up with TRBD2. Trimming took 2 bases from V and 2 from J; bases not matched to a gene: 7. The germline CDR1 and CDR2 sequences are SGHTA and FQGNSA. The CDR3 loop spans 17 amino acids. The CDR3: CASSLLPGLGNTGELFF. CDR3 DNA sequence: TGTGCCAGCAGCTTACTGCCGGGACTAGGAAACACCGGGGAGCTGTTTTTT.

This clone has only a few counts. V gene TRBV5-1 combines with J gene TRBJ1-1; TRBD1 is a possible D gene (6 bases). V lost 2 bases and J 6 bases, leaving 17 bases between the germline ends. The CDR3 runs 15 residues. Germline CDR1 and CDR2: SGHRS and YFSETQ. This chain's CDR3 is CASSFTGQTSAEAFF. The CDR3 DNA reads TGCGCCAGCAGCTTCACAGGGCAGACATCTGCTGAAGCTTTCTTT.

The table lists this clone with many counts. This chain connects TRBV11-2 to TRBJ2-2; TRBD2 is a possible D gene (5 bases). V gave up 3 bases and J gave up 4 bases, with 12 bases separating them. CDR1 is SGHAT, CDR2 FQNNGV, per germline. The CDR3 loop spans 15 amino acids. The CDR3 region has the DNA TGTGCCAGCAGCTTTCCGGGGTTCCGCACCGGGGAGCTGTTTTTT. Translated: CASSFPGFRTGELFF.

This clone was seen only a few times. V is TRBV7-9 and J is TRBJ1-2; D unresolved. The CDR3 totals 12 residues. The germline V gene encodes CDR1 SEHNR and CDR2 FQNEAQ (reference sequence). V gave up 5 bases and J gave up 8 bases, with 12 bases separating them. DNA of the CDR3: TGTGCCAGCAGCCTCGCTCATCGGGGCTACACCTTC. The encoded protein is CASSLAHRGYTF.

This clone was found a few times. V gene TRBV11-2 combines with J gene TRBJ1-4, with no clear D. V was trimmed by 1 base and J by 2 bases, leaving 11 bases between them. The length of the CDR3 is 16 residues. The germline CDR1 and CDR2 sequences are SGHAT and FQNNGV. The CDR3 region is CASSLGAAMTNEKLFF. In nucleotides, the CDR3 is TGTGCCAGCAGCTTAGGCGCCGCGATGACTAATGAAAAACTGTTTTTT.

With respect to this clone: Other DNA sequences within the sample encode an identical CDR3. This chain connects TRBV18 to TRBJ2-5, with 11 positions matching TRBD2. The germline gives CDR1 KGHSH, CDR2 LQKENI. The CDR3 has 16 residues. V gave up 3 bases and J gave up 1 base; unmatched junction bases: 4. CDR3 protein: CASSPTSGGPQETQYF. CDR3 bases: TGTGCCAGCTCACCTACTAGCGGGGGCCCCCAAGAGACCCAGTACTTC.

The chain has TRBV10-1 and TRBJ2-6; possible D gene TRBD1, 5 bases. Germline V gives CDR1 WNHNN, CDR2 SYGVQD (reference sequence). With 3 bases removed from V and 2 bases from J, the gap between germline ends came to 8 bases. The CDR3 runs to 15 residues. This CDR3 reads CASSDGAAGANVLTF. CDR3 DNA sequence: TGCGCCAGCAGTGATGGGGCAGCTGGGGCCAACGTCCTGACTTTC.

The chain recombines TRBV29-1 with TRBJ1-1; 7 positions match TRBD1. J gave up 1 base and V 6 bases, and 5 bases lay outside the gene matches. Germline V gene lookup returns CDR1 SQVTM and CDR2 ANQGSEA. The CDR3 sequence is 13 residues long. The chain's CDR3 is CSVPTGTNTEAFF. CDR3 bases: TGCAGCGTCCCGACAGGGACGAACACTGAAGCTTTCTTT.

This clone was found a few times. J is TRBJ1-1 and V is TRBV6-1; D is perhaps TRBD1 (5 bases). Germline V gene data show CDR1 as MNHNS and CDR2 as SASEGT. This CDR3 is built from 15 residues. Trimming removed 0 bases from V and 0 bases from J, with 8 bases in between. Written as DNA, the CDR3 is TGTGCCAGCAGTGAAGCAACAGGTTTGAACACTGAAGCTTTCTTT. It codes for CASSEATGLNTEAFF.

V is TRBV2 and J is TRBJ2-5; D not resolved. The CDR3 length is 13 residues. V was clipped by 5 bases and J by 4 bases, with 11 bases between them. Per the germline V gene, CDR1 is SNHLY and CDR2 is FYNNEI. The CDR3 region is CASSLAPGETQYF. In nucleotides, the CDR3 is TGTGCCAGCAGTTTGGCCCCAGGAGAGACCCAGTACTTC.

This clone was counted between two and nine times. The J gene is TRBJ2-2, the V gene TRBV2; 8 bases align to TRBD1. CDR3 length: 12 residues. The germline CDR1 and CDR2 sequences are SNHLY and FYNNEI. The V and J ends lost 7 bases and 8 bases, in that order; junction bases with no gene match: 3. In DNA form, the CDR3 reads TGTGCCAGCAAGAGGGACAGGGGGGAGCTGTTTTTT. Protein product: CASKRDRGELFF.

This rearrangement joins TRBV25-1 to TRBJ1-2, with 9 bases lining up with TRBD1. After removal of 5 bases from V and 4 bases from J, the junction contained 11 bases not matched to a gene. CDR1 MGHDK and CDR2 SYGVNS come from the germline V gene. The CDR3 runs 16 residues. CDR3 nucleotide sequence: TGTGCCAGCAGTCCGCAGGGACAGGGTAGGACCTATGGCTACACCTTC. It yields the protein CASSPQGQGRTYGYTF.

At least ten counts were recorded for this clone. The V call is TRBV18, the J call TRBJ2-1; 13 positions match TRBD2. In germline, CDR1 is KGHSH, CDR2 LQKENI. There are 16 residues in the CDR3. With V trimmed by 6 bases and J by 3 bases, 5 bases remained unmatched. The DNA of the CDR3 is TGTGCCAGCTCCCCTGGGACTAGCGGGGTCTACAATGAGCAGTTCTTC. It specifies CASSPGTSGVYNEQFF.

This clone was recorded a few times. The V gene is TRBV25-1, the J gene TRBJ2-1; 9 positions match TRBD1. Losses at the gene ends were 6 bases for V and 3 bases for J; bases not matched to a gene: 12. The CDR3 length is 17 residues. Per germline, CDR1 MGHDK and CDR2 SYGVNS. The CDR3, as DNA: TGTGCCAGCAGGGCACCGCGGGGACAGGGTAACTACAATGAGCAGTTCTTC. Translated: CASRAPRGQGNYNEQFF.

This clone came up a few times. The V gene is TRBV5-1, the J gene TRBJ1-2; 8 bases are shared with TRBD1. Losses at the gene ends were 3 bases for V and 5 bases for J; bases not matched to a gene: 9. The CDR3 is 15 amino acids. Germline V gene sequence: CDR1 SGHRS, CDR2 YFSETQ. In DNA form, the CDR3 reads TGCGCCAGCAGCTCCGGACAGGGAGTGGGTTATGGCTACACCTTC. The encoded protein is CASSSGQGVGYGYTF.